This T cell receptor beta chain stems from a study of a mutant IDH1 vaccine in newly diagnosed glioma. Assay used: immunoSEQ multiplex PCR; TCRdb lists only in-frame clones, some missing. The sample lists approximately 24,000 clones, 75% to 80% occurring once. Of note for this clone: Antigen: not known.

Time point reported: week 5, during vaccination. Vaccine doses each comprised 300 ug of mutant IDH1 20-mer peptide, with topical imiquimod. V dropped 6 bases and J dropped 2 bases, with 19 bases sitting between them. Germline V gives CDR1 ENHRY, CDR2 SYGVKD. CDR3 length: 17 residues. V gene TRBV10-3 combines with J gene TRBJ2-2; D assignment may be TRBD1 or TRBD2 (5 bases each). The sequencing used PBMCs, collected from a glioma patient whose treatment included an IDH1 peptide vaccine. This receptor was taken from a man between 40 and 49 years old with glioma. The CDR3 coding sequence is TGTGCCATCAGCGGGACCCCACAAGATTATAACACCGGGGAGCTGTTTTTT. Translation gives CAISGTPQDYNTGELFF.